Shown below are 13 T cell receptor beta chains from a single sample sequenced in a study of cytomegalovirus exposure and HLA in healthy donors (dated by TCRdb to 2016 to 2017). The method was the immunoSEQ multiplex PCR assay. For the multiplex PCR, a mixture combining 60 forward primers for TCR Vbeta segments and 13 reverse primers for TCR Jbeta segments was used. The table comes from immuneACCESS by way of TCRdb, which keeps in-frame sequences with V and J called. Part of the clones is missing from these tables; in studies checked, under half for an unresolved V gene and the rest for unknown reasons. For this sample there are under 150,000 clones; 60% to 80% appear just once. The ten largest clonotypes hold approximately 0.9% of the sample. The sample taken for sequencing was PBMCs. These receptors were taken from an older woman in good health and CMV-seronegative.

This clone is a singleton in its sample. This rearrangement joins TRBV30 to TRBJ1-6, with 8 bases lining up with TRBD1. Germline CDR1 is GTSNPN and CDR2 is SVGIG (reference sequence). The CDR3 spans 14 residues. Unmatched junction bases numbered 7, after V lost 4 bases and J lost 8 bases. CDR3 sequence (DNA): TGTGCCTGGACCCCGGGACAGGCCCATTCACCCCTCCACTTT. Protein sequence: CAWTPGQAHSPLHF.

The CDR3 reads CASSFGDRGFAYSPLHF. CDR3 nucleotides: TGTGCCAGCAGCTTCGGAGACAGGGGTTTTGCGTATTCACCCCTCCACTTT. The chain has TRBV7-9 and TRBJ1-6, with TRBD1 matching 8 bases. Germline-derived CDR1 and CDR2 are SEHNR and FQNEAQ (reference sequence). The length of the CDR3 is 17 residues. V gave up 3 bases and J gave up 8 bases; unmatched junction bases: 12.

This chain joins TRBV5-1 and TRBJ1-1; weak D call: TRBD1 (6 bases). Trimming cost V 0 bases and J 4 bases, with 25 bases left between them. The CDR3 is 19 amino acids. Germline V gives CDR1 SGHRS, CDR2 YFSETQ. CDR3 in DNA: TGCGCCAGCAGCTTGGGCGAAACGGGACACTCAAAGTTGAGCACTGAAGCTTTCTTT. It codes for CASSLGETGHSKLSTEAFF. Complete variable domain (other parts from reference TRBV5-1 and TRBJ1-1): KAGVTQTPRYLIKTRGQQVTLSCSPISGHRSVSWYQQTPGQGLQFLFEYFSETQRNKGNFPGRFSGRQFSNSRSEMNVSTLELGDSALYLCASSLGETGHSKLSTEAFFGQGTRLTVV.

The chain carries TRBV6-6 and TRBJ1-2; 7 positions match TRBD1. Germline loops: CDR1 MNHNY, CDR2 SVGAGI (reference sequence). V dropped 3 bases and J dropped 4; count of bases not matched to a gene: 8. This CDR3 spans 15 amino acids. CDR3 residues: CASSYYGDSFYGYTF. DNA for the CDR3: TGTGCCAGCAGTTATTATGGGGACAGCTTCTATGGCTACACCTTC.

In its sample, this clone was seen a few times. Other DNA sequences in the same sample also yield this CDR3. V is TRBV9 and J is TRBJ2-7, with TRBD1 matching over 10 bases. J gave up 2 bases and V 0 bases, and 2 bases lay outside the gene matches. The CDR3 covers 15 residues. CDR1 and CDR2 (germline): SGDLS, YYNGEE. The CDR3 sequence: CASSVGGQGAYEQYF. DNA for the CDR3: TGTGCCAGCAGCGTAGGAGGACAGGGGGCCTACGAGCAGTACTTC.

V is TRBV7-3 and J is TRBJ1-2, with D hard to call. There are 14 residues in the CDR3. From germline, CDR1 is SGHTA and CDR2 FQGTGA. Deletions cut 2 bases from V and 4 bases from J, with 11 bases between. CDR3 DNA sequence: TGTGCCAGCAGCTTATATGGCACCTCCTATGGCTACACCTTC. The encoded protein is CASSLYGTSYGYTF.

The J gene is TRBJ1-2, the V gene TRBV10-3; TRBD1 might be the D (6 bases). This CDR3 has 12 residues. Germline CDR1 and CDR2: ENHRY and SYGVKD. V shed 4 bases and J shed 4 bases, with 7 bases lying between them. This CDR3 is CAISGQAYGYTF. CDR3 DNA: TGTGCCATCAGTGGACAGGCCTATGGCTACACCTTC.

This chain links TRBV19 with TRBJ2-7; a possible D gene is TRBD2 (6 bases). The CDR3 totals 13 residues. Trimming left V 6 bases short and J 2 bases short, with 11 bases between. Germline values: CDR1 LNHDA, CDR2 SQIVND (reference sequence). The CDR3 sequence: CASRPGGAYEQYF. CDR3 coding DNA: TGTGCCAGTAGGCCCGGAGGGGCCTACGAGCAGTACTTC.

This clone showed up just a few times. The chain links TRBV5-6 to TRBJ1-2; 12 nucleotides match TRBD1. Germline loops: CDR1 SGHDT, CDR2 YYEEEE. Trimming took 3 bases from V and 8 from J; bases not matched to a gene: 11. The CDR3 runs 16 residues. Written as DNA, the CDR3 is TGTGCCAGCAGCTCCCGGGACAGGGGGCATGAAGGCGGCTACACCTTC. Encoded protein: CASSSRDRGHEGGYTF.

This chain links TRBV28 with TRBJ2-5; TRBD1 matches at 8 bases. The trim removed 5 bases at V and 6 bases at J, leaving 8 bases unmatched. Germline V gene lookup returns CDR1 MDHEN and CDR2 SYDVKM. The length of the CDR3 is 14 residues. The CDR3 here is CASSAQTGGKTQYF. CDR3 nucleotide sequence: TGTGCCAGCAGTGCGCAAACAGGGGGAAAGACCCAGTACTTC.

This chain connects TRBV11-2 to TRBJ2-1, with a tentative D call TRBD2 (6 bases). V was cut by 5 bases and J by 8 bases, with 16 bases left in between. The CDR3 covers 14 residues. Germline assignment: CDR1 SGHAT and CDR2 FQNNGV. The CDR3 coding sequence is TGTGCCAGCAGCACTCCCAGACTAGGACATGAGCAGTTCTTC. Amino acid sequence: CASSTPRLGHEQFF.

This chain joins TRBV7-2 and TRBJ2-7; 9 bases are shared with TRBD2. The CDR3 totals 13 residues. The trim removed 6 bases at V and 2 bases at J, leaving 2 bases unmatched. The germline V gene has CDR1 SGHTA and CDR2 FQGNSA. CDR3 DNA: TGTGCCAGCAGGCTAGCGGGGACCTACGAGCAGTACTTC. Translation: CASRLAGTYEQYF.

J is TRBJ1-2 and V is TRBV27; D gene unclear. The germline CDR1 and CDR2 sequences are MNHEY and SMNVEV (reference sequence). The germline V and J ends were trimmed by 3 bases and 6 bases, with 14 bases remaining between them. The CDR3 contains 14 residues. Written as DNA, the CDR3 is TGTGCCAGCAGTTTGAGAGGCAATTATCATGGCTACACCTTC. Its protein is CASSLRGNYHGYTF.